The source of this T cell receptor beta chain is a study of blood T cell repertoires in COVID-19. Assay: immunoSEQ multiplex PCR; the TCRdb copy retains only in-frame clones and omits some. In the table there are about 240,000 clones, roughly 80% of which are singletons. Sequenced sample: peripheral blood. The sequence derives from a woman aged 18-35 years with acute or convalescent COVID-19.

Here the CDR3 reads CASRGSGGTNEKLFF. DNA of the CDR3: TGTGCCAGCAGAGGGTCAGGGGGTACTAATGAAAAACTGTTTTTT. The gene calls are TRBV7-9 and TRBJ1-4, with TRBD1 matching over 7 bases. CDR3 length: 15 amino acids. Looked up from germline, CDR1 is SEHNR and CDR2 is FQNEAQ (reference sequence). V shed 6 bases and J 2 bases; nucleotides not matched to a gene: 6.